This entry lists 17 T cell receptor beta chains sequenced from one sample in a study of beta chain features in type 1 diabetes. cDNA synthesis used the whole RNA isolate, giving expressed TCRB sequences. Libraries were prepared by immunoSEQ multiplex PCR; TCRdb keeps only in-frame clonotypes and omits some of them. The repertoire holds about 110,000 clones, with 40% as singletons. Specimen: stem cell memory CD4+ T cells from blood. These receptor sequences come from a woman under 30 in good health.

This clone appeared a few times. V gene TRBV5-6 combines with J gene TRBJ2-3; TRBD1 might be the D (5 bases). CDR3 length equals 14 residues. Trimming removed 4 bases at V and 2 bases at J, with 11 bases between. Germline V gives CDR1 SGHDT, CDR2 YYEEEE. The CDR3 bases are TGTGCCAGCAGCCGGTCAGGGCTCACAGATACGCAGTATTTT. Amino acids: CASSRSGLTDTQYF.

V is TRBV27 and J is TRBJ2-3, with D perhaps matching TRBD2 (5 bases). V was cut by 2 bases and J by 6 bases, with 18 bases left in between. There are 16 residues in the CDR3. In germline, CDR1 is MNHEY, CDR2 SMNVEV (reference sequence). The CDR3 spells CASSLNVGAAGDTQYF. The CDR3 bases are TGTGCCAGCAGTTTAAACGTCGGAGCGGCGGGTGATACGCAGTATTTT.

This chain joins TRBV28 and TRBJ1-2; no definite D call. Per germline, CDR1 MDHEN and CDR2 SYDVKM. The CDR3 is made up of 14 amino acids. V dropped 3 bases and J dropped 7 bases, with 15 bases sitting between them. CDR3 DNA sequence: TGTGCCAGCAGTTTCGTGTTCCGGGTTCGTGGCTACACCTTC. Protein: CASSFVFRVRGYTF.

The V call is TRBV29-1, the J call TRBJ2-6, with unresolved D. CDR3 length: 11 amino acids. Trimming cost V 5 bases and J 3 bases, with 2 bases left between them. Germline CDR1 SQVTM, CDR2 ANQGSEA. CDR3 region: CSVYGANVLTF. CDR3 bases: TGCAGCGTTTATGGGGCCAACGTCCTGACTTTC.

The rearrangement links TRBV7-2 to TRBJ2-3; 7 bases are shared with TRBD1. V dropped 3 bases and J dropped 4; count of bases not matched to a gene: 7. Looked up from germline, CDR1 is SGHTA and CDR2 is FQGNSA. The CDR3 totals 15 residues. CDR3 sequence: CASSFTTGTADTQYF. Written as DNA, the CDR3 is TGTGCCAGCAGCTTCACAACAGGGACAGCAGATACGCAGTATTTT.

CDR3 DNA sequence: TGCGCCAGCAGCTTGGACGTGAGCTCCTACAATGAGCAGTTCTTC. Translation: CASSLDVSSYNEQFF. V and J are TRBV5-1 and TRBJ2-1; D remains unclear. CDR3 size: 15 residues. Trimming left V 0 bases short and J 0 bases short, with 7 bases between. Germline CDR1 and CDR2: SGHRS and YFSETQ.

The chain is built from TRBV6-1 and TRBJ1-5, with D maybe TRBD1 (5 bases). Trimming took off 2 bases at V and 4 bases at J, with 9 bases between the two ends. The V gene's germline CDR1 is MNHNS and CDR2 SASEGT. The CDR3 consists of 14 residues. The CDR3: CASSENRNNQPQHF. CDR3 in DNA: TGTGCCAGCAGTGAAAACAGGAATAATCAGCCCCAGCATTTT.

J is TRBJ2-1 and V is TRBV6-5, with 7 bases identical to TRBD1. CDR3 length: 13 amino acids. The V and J ends lost 6 bases and 8 bases, in that order; junction bases with no gene match: 7. Germline CDR1 is MNHEY and CDR2 is SVGAGI. The DNA for the CDR3 is TGTGCCAGCAGCCAGTGGGGACAGTATGAGCAGTTCTTC. Its protein product is CASSQWGQYEQFF.

This clone appeared a few times. This chain uses TRBV11-2 with TRBJ1-1, with D unclear. Trimming pared 1 base from V and 0 bases from J, leaving 3 bases between. Germline CDR1 reads SGHAT; CDR2 reads FQNNGV. The CDR3 is made up of 13 amino acids. As DNA, the CDR3 is TGTGCCAGCAGCTTAGGAGTGAACACTGAAGCTTTCTTT. It codes for CASSLGVNTEAFF.

This chain joins TRBV11-3 and TRBJ2-1, with TRBD2 as a possible D gene (5 bases). From germline, CDR1 is SGHNT and CDR2 YENEEA. The CDR3 spans 15 residues. V gave up 2 bases and J gave up 0 bases, with 8 bases separating them. CDR3 nucleotides: TGTGCCAGCAGCTTAAACGGGAACTCCTACAATGAGCAGTTCTTC. Translated, it gives CASSLNGNSYNEQFF.

V and J are TRBV19 and TRBJ2-7, with 9 bases matching TRBD1. CDR3 length: 14 amino acids. V trimming: 5 bases; J trimming: 6 bases; junction bases outside the gene matches: 8. CDR1 and CDR2 from the germline V gene are LNHDA and SQIVND (reference sequence). The CDR3 here is CASSLRTGVAEQYF. In nucleotides, the CDR3 is TGTGCCAGTAGTCTCCGGACAGGGGTCGCCGAGCAGTACTTC. Together with reference TRBV19 and TRBJ2-7, the CDR3 gives the full variable domain: DGGITQSPKYLFRKEGQNVTLSCEQNLNHDAMYWYRQDPGQGLRLIYYSQIVNDFQKGDIAEGYSVSREKKESFPLTVTSAQKNPTAFYLCASSLRTGVAEQYFGPGTRLTVT.

In its sample, this clone was seen a few times. This chain joins TRBV28 and TRBJ2-6; 8 bases are a match to TRBD2. CDR3 length equals 19 residues. Trimming removed 7 bases from V and 0 bases from J; junction bases left unmatched: 14. The germline V gene has CDR1 MDHEN and CDR2 SYDVKM. The CDR3 spells CASTAHRGGVPSGANVLTF. Written as DNA, the CDR3 is TGTGCCAGCACCGCCCATCGGGGGGGGGTGCCCTCTGGGGCCAACGTCCTGACTTTC. Filled out from reference TRBV28 and TRBJ2-6, the complete variable domain reads DVKVTQSSRYLVKRTGEKVFLECVQDMDHENMFWYRQDPGLGLRLIYFSYDVKMKEKGDIPEGYSVSREKKERFSLILESASTNQTSMYLCASTAHRGGVPSGANVLTFGAGSRLTVL.

The chain recombines TRBV18 with TRBJ2-1; D might be TRBD1 (5 bases). The length of the CDR3 is 17 residues. Trimming pared 2 bases from V and 8 bases from J, leaving 22 bases between. Per germline, CDR1 KGHSH and CDR2 LQKENI. CDR3 residues: CASSPIIQGRVLDEQFF. The CDR3 DNA reads TGTGCCAGCTCACCAATAATTCAGGGAAGGGTTTTGGATGAGCAGTTCTTC.

The gene calls are TRBV5-1 and TRBJ2-2; 13 nucleotides line up with TRBD2. This CDR3 comprises 21 residues. Trimming cost V 3 bases and J 5 bases; bases outside gene matches: 19. Germline CDR1 and CDR2: SGHRS and YFSETQ. The DNA of the CDR3 is TGCGCCAGCAGCTGGGGGAGCCTTACGGGACTAGCGGGAAGACGGACCGGGGAGCTGTTTTTT. It is translated as CASSWGSLTGLAGRRTGELFF. The full variable domain, completed using reference TRBV5-1 and TRBJ2-2, is KAGVTQTPRYLIKTRGQQVTLSCSPISGHRSVSWYQQTPGQGLQFLFEYFSETQRNKGNFPGRFSGRQFSNSRSEMNVSTLELGDSALYLCASSWGSLTGLAGRRTGELFFGEGSRLTVL.

The chain links TRBV11-2 to TRBJ2-5, with TRBD2 matching over 8 bases. Germline V CDR1 and CDR2: SGHAT, FQNNGV. This CDR3 has 15 amino acids. Unmatched junction bases numbered 9, after V lost 8 bases and J lost 1 base. The CDR3 bases are TGTGCCAGCCGCAAGGCGGGAGGAACCCAAGAGACCCAGTACTTC. This encodes CASRKAGGTQETQYF.

The genes are TRBV27 and TRBJ1-1; 12 nucleotides agree with TRBD1. The trim removed 9 bases at V and 4 bases at J, leaving 6 bases unmatched. Germline V CDR1 and CDR2: MNHEY, SMNVEV (reference sequence). The CDR3 has 14 amino acids. The CDR3 region is CARGTGGRGTEAFF. CDR3 DNA sequence: TGTGCCAGGGGGACAGGGGGCCGAGGCACTGAAGCTTTCTTT.

The chain links TRBV7-9 to TRBJ1-5, with a weak D call TRBD1 (6 bases). The CDR3 sequence is 14 residues long. V lost 3 bases, J lost 3 bases, and 9 bases lay in between. In germline, CDR1 is SEHNR, CDR2 FQNEAQ (reference sequence). CDR3 amino acids: CASSFRTANQPQHF. For the CDR3, the DNA is TGTGCCAGCAGCTTCAGGACAGCCAATCAGCCCCAGCATTTT.